Below, 10 T cell receptor beta chains from the same sample are listed, as sequenced in a study of CXCR3-negative and CXCR3-positive naive CD8 T cells. General study results and limits: For CXCR3-positive naive cells, TRB CDR3s were more hydrophobic than those of CXCR3-negative naive cells.

The antigens these receptors bind are not known. UMI-labeled TRB cDNA libraries were prepared by 5' RACE. Following a re-call of the 5' RACE reads, TCRdb has one entry per CDR3 protein and lacks DNA. Here the sample table reports some 8,400 distinct CDR3 sequences. The sample comprised naive CXCR3+ CD8+ T cells from blood. Sample subset: CD45RO-CCR7+CD27+CD95- naive CD8+ T cells expressing CXCR3 (TNR3+). These receptors came from a human donor in good health. Some clones in this sample may be carry-over from other donors' samples.

CDR3 in amino acids: CASMVSGESYNEQFF. This chain joins TRBV3-1 and TRBJ2-1; TCRdb returns TRBD2, unconfirmable since there is no DNA. Germline V lookup: CDR1 LGHDT, CDR2 YNNKEL (reference sequence). This CDR3 contains 15 residues.

The V gene is TRBV29-1, the J gene TRBJ1-1. This CDR3 has 12 residues. Per the germline V gene, CDR1 is SQVTM and CDR2 is ANQGSEA. The CDR3: CSGQVNPTEAFF.

By frequency, this clonotype registers medium-sized. The chain has TRBV19 and TRBJ1-1. Looked up from germline, CDR1 is LNHDA and CDR2 is SQIVND (reference sequence). The CDR3 totals 11 residues. CDR3 loop: CASSSGNEAFF.

The chain links TRBV7-8 to TRBJ2-1; lacking DNA, the TRBD2 call made by TCRdb goes unchecked. Looked up from germline, CDR1 is SGHVS and CDR2 is FQNEAQ. The CDR3 has 16 residues. CDR3 sequence reads: CASSLADSGTSGEQFF.

This clonotype is deemed medium-sized by its frequency. This sequence joins TRBV29-1 and TRBJ2-5; TCRdb names TRBD2, which stays unverified in the absence of DNA. The germline gives CDR1 SQVTM, CDR2 ANQGSEA. The CDR3 is made up of 15 amino acids. CDR3 in amino acids: CSVESYKGPGETQYF.

The chain combines TRBV19 with TRBJ2-7; TCRdb names TRBD1, which stays unverified in the absence of DNA. The germline V gene encodes CDR1 LNHDA and CDR2 SQIVND (reference sequence). This CDR3 has 12 residues. Here the CDR3 reads CASSRYGGEQYF. The variable domain in full, with the rest retrieved from reference TRBV19 and TRBJ2-7, is DGGITQSPKYLFRKEGQNVTLSCEQNLNHDAMYWYRQDPGQGLRLIYYSQIVNDFQKGDIAEGYSVSREKKESFPLTVTSAQKNPTAFYLCASSRYGGEQYFGPGTRLTVT.

Measured by frequency, this clonotype is medium-sized. CDR3 in amino acids: CASSVEYSGPRNNEQFF. The V call is TRBV7-8, the J call TRBJ2-1; the D call from TCRdb, TRBD1, cannot be confirmed without DNA. Germline V lookup: CDR1 SGHVS, CDR2 FQNEAQ. The CDR3 totals 17 residues.

The chain has TRBV28 and TRBJ2-5; the TCRdb call, TRBD1, lacks DNA for checking. The germline CDR1 and CDR2 sequences are MDHEN and SYDVKM. CDR3 length: 16 residues. The CDR3 protein is CASSFLSRGPQETQYF. Supplemented by reference TRBV28 and TRBJ2-5, the full variable domain reads DVKVTQSSRYLVKRTGEKVFLECVQDMDHENMFWYRQDPGLGLRLIYFSYDVKMKEKGDIPEGYSVSREKKERFSLILESASTNQTSMYLCASSFLSRGPQETQYFGPGTRLLVL.

Measured by frequency, this clonotype is medium-sized (0.01 to 0.1%). The chain is built from TRBV20-1 and TRBJ2-1. The CDR3 length is 16 residues. Germline V gene sequence: CDR1 DFQATT, CDR2 SNEGSKA (reference sequence). The CDR3 spells CSARELASSRSGEQFF.

J is TRBJ2-3 and V is TRBV29-1; the TCRdb call, TRBD1, lacks DNA for checking. The CDR3 is 17 residues long. Per the germline V gene, CDR1 is SQVTM and CDR2 is ANQGSEA. CDR3 sequence: CSVDDGTRSGRTDTQYF.